The rows below give T cell receptor beta chains drawn from one sample of a study of T cell changes during pregnancy in multiple sclerosis. Clones were read by immunoSEQ multiplex PCR, and TCRdb kept only the in-frame ones, dropping some. The sample has 45,000 to 60,000 clones; around nine tenths are singletons. The sample in question was CD4+ T cells from peripheral blood mononuclear cells, obtained before pregnancy. The receptor set was obtained from a female donor with multiple sclerosis, enrolled in a pregnancy study. CDR3s include the opening cysteine and the closing phenylalanine or tryptophan. The D gene is left open where the match is weak. The size field is filled for only some rows; it gives once, few, many or a size class.

NA	NA	TRBJ1-5	TRBV27	CASSFGRGGNQPQHF	TGTGCCAGCAGTTTTGGTCGCGGAGGCAATCAGCCCCAGCATTTT
NA	NA	TRBJ1-1	TRBV7-2	CASSLVPRARGTEAFF	TGTGCCAGCAGCTTAGTGCCCAGGGCTAGAGGCACTGAAGCTTTCTTT
TRBD2	once	TRBJ2-3	TRBV6-4	CASRSNSGVQSTDTQYF	TGTGCCAGCAGGTCAAATAGCGGGGTCCAGAGCACAGATACGCAGTATTTT
TRBD1	NA	TRBJ2-7	TRBV25-1	CASSGQGSEQYF	TGTGCCAGCAGTGGACAGGGTAGCGAGCAGTACTTC
NA	NA	TRBJ1-2	TRBV6-1	CASSEQGYGYTF	TGTGCCAGCAGTGAACAGGGCTATGGCTACACCTTC
NA	NA	TRBJ2-1	TRBV27	CASKGGHNEQFF	TGTGCCAGCAAAGGAGGGCACAATGAGCAGTTCTTC
NA	NA	TRBJ2-5	TRBV5-1	CASSTPHRETQYF	TGCGCCAGCAGCACACCCCACAGGGAGACCCAGTACTTC
TRBD2	NA	TRBJ2-2	TRBV15	CATSSDRGLAGMNTGELFF	TGTGCCACCAGCAGTGACAGGGGACTAGCGGGGATGAACACCGGGGAGCTGTTTTTT
TRBD1	NA	TRBJ1-4	TRBV5-1	CASSLVSGTGTNEKLFF	TGCGCCAGCAGCTTGGTTTCCGGGACAGGGACTAATGAAAAACTGTTTTTT
NA	NA	TRBJ2-2	TRBV4-1	CASSLLTPGQNTGELFF	TGCGCCAGCAGTCTCCTGACCCCGGGACAGAACACCGGGGAGCTGTTTTTT
TRBD2	NA	TRBJ2-7	TRBV18	CASSRLTSGRYEQYF	TGTGCCAGCTCACGATTAACTAGCGGGAGATACGAGCAGTACTTC
NA	NA	TRBJ2-1	TRBV12-5	CASGTDSGLSSYNEQFF	TGTGCTAGTGGCACCGATAGCGGTTTAAGCTCCTACAATGAGCAGTTCTTC
NA	NA	TRBJ1-4	TRBV5-4	CASAQGATNEKLFF	TGTGCCAGCGCCCAGGGTGCAACTAATGAAAAACTGTTTTTT
TRBD1	NA	TRBJ1-2	TRBV19	CASSNPGGARYGYTF	TGTGCCAGTAGCAACCCAGGGGGCGCGCGCTATGGCTACACCTTC
TRBD2	NA	TRBJ2-1	TRBV19	CASSIDQAGEDNEQFF	TGTGCCAGTAGTATAGATCAAGCGGGAGAAGACAATGAGCAGTTCTTC
TRBD1	NA	TRBJ1-4	TRBV27	CASSQLHQGVANEKLFF	TGTGCCAGCAGTCAACTCCACCAGGGGGTAGCTAATGAAAAACTGTTTTTT
TRBD1	NA	TRBJ2-3	TRBV2	CASHPIDRAFTDTQYF	TGTGCCAGCCATCCGATTGACAGGGCCTTCACAGATACGCAGTATTTT
NA	NA	TRBJ1-1	TRBV7-9	CASSLRPGDTEAFF	TGTGCCAGCAGCTTACGCCCAGGGGACACTGAAGCTTTCTTT
NA	NA	TRBJ2-5	TRBV28	CASSFSGYQETQYF	TGTGCCAGCAGTTTCAGCGGGTACCAAGAGACCCAGTACTTC
TRBD1	NA	TRBJ1-4	TRBV6-1	CASSVGQGAGEKLFF	TGTGCCAGCAGTGTCGGACAGGGGGCTGGGGAAAAACTGTTTTTT
NA	NA	TRBJ1-2	TRBV28	CASSNLEVSANYGYTF	TGTGCCAGCAGTAACCTGGAGGTGTCGGCTAACTATGGCTACACCTTC